One sample yielded the 21 T cell receptor beta chains listed below, sequenced in a study of blood T cells in healthy people across ages. For the second PCR, which ran for about 6 to 12 cycles, a sample-barcoded 5' primer and a J-beta primer mix were used. From the 5' RACE reads, TCRdb called clonotypes with MiXCR, one entry per CDR3 protein. The sample records about 280,000 distinct CDR3 sequences, 27% being singletons. Sequenced: blood. All receptors come from a woman in her 70s in good health.

Here the CDR3 reads CASMVAGGSYNEQYF. The CDR3 region has the DNA TGCGCCAGCATGGTAGCGGGAGGTTCATACAATGAGCAGTACTTC. The genes are TRBV5-1 and TRBJ2-1, with TRBD2 identical over 10 bases. The closer fit of TRBJ2-7 to the DNA end suggests the J call may be wrong. The CDR3 runs to 15 residues. Per the germline V gene, CDR1 is SGHRS and CDR2 is YFSETQ.

This clonotype has at least ten counts. The gene calls are TRBV20-1 and TRBJ1-1, with 8 bases aligning to TRBD1. The V segment lost 6 bases and the J segment 1 base; nucleotides outside the gene matches: 13. The CDR3 covers 16 residues. Germline CDR1 and CDR2: DFQATT and SNEGSKA (reference sequence). DNA for the CDR3: TGCAGTGCAAGCCATCATAGCAGGGGGCCGAACACTGAAGCTTTCTTT. Residues: CSASHHSRGPNTEAFF.

There are many counts of this clonotype. The genes are TRBV7-9 and TRBJ2-3, with TRBD2 as a possible D gene (5 bases). Germline V CDR1 and CDR2: SEHNR, FQNEAQ (reference sequence). The CDR3 has 16 amino acids. Between the trimmed V and J ends, which lost 5 bases and 1 base, there was a span of 16 bases. CDR3 nucleotide sequence: TGTGCCAGCAGCCCTCCGGACTGGGGAGGCACAGATACGCAGTATTTT. Protein sequence: CASSPPDWGGTDTQYF.

The V gene is TRBV20-1, the J gene TRBJ1-6, with D unclear. V shed 6 bases and J shed 8 bases, with 17 bases lying between them. The germline V gene encodes CDR1 DFQATT and CDR2 SNEGSKA (reference sequence). This CDR3 comprises 14 residues. CDR3 amino acids: CSASLGGNHSPLHF. The CDR3 DNA reads as TGCAGTGCCTCCCTGGGAGGGAATCATTCACCCCTCCACTTT.

V and J are TRBV15 and TRBJ2-5; D call uncertain. Trimming shortened V by 0 bases and J by 5 bases, and 13 bases separated the two germline ends. The germline gives CDR1 LNHNV, CDR2 YYDKDF (reference sequence). The CDR3 spans 15 residues. CDR3 DNA: TGTGCCACCAGCAGAGAGGGTCAAATTAAGGAGACCCAGTACTTC. Its protein is CATSREGQIKETQYF.

This clonotype has only one observation. The chain combines TRBV5-1 with TRBJ2-5; tentative D call: TRBD1 (6 bases). The DNA end is more similar to TRBJ2-7, so the J call may be wrong. Germline values: CDR1 SGHRS, CDR2 YFSETQ. CDR3 length equals 14 residues. The CDR3 region is CASSLQGEGYEQYF. CDR3 bases: TGCGCCAGCAGCTTACAGGGAGAGGGCTACGAGCAGTACTTC.

The chain employs TRBV9 and TRBJ2-2; no definite D call. The length of the CDR3 is 15 residues. Germline-derived CDR1 and CDR2 are SGDLS and YYNGEE. V was shortened by 0 bases and J by 1 base, with 7 bases between the two germline ends. CDR3 residues: CASSVEARNTGELFF. The DNA for the CDR3 is TGTGCCAGCAGCGTAGAGGCTAGGAACACCGGGGAGCTGTTTTTT.

This clonotype has more than one count but fewer than ten. The chain recombines TRBV5-1 with TRBJ2-5; 7 nucleotides align to TRBD1. The J call may be in error: the DNA end matches TRBJ2-7 better. This CDR3 has 15 residues. Germline V gene sequence: CDR1 SGHRS, CDR2 YFSETQ. Written as DNA, the CDR3 is TGCGCCAGCGGCGCTTGGCGACAGGGATACTACGAGCAGTACTTC. It encodes CASGAWRQGYYEQYF.

This clonotype has more than one count but fewer than ten. The chain has TRBV14 and TRBJ2-1, with 10 bases matching TRBD1. The CDR3 covers 17 residues. Germline loops: CDR1 SGHDN, CDR2 FVKESK. V was pared by 4 bases and J by 4 bases, with 10 bases of the junction left unmatched. The CDR3 here is CASSRALDRGPYNEQFF. CDR3 nucleotide sequence: TGTGCCAGCAGCCGGGCTCTAGACAGGGGGCCGTACAATGAGCAGTTCTTC.

CDR3 region: CASSRGTSGSTSTGELFF. Here the CDR3 DNA reads TGCGCCAGCAGCCGGGGGACTAGCGGGTCCACGAGCACCGGGGAGCTGTTTTTT. The chain links TRBV5-1 to TRBJ2-2; 12 nucleotides agree with TRBD2. The V segment lost 4 bases and the J segment 4 bases; nucleotides outside the gene matches: 11. The CDR3 runs to 18 residues. The V gene's germline CDR1 is SGHRS and CDR2 YFSETQ.

The V and J genes are TRBV29-1 and TRBJ2-1, with TRBD2 matching 8 bases. Per germline, CDR1 SQVTM and CDR2 ANQGSEA. The CDR3 length is 12 residues. V lost 6 bases and J lost 8; bases outside the gene matches: 6. The CDR3 spells CSVNTGGYEQFF. CDR3 bases: TGCAGCGTCAATACGGGAGGGTATGAGCAGTTCTTC.

This clonotype was seen a handful of times. The chain recombines TRBV28 with TRBJ2-3, with D maybe TRBD1 (5 bases). Germline CDR1 is MDHEN and CDR2 is SYDVKM. Trimming left V 3 bases short and J 5 bases short, with 9 bases between. The CDR3 sequence is 13 residues long. CDR3 DNA sequence: TGTGCCAGCAGTTTGATGGGGCAAGATACGCAGTATTTT. It encodes CASSLMGQDTQYF.

This clonotype was seen a few times. This sequence joins TRBV20-1 and TRBJ2-5, with D perhaps matching TRBD2 (6 bases). This CDR3 comprises 14 residues. The V gene lost 6 bases and the J gene lost 2 bases, with 16 bases spanning the gap. In germline, CDR1 is DFQATT, CDR2 SNEGSKA (reference sequence). CDR3 loop: CSAPRDSFQETQYF. As DNA, the CDR3 is TGCAGTGCCCCAAGGGACTCCTTTCAAGAGACCCAGTACTTC.

The J gene is TRBJ2-3, the V gene TRBV3-1; 7 bases map to TRBD1. V shed 5 bases and J 6 bases; nucleotides not matched to a gene: 5. The V gene's germline CDR1 is LGHDT and CDR2 YNNKEL (reference sequence). The CDR3 is 13 amino acids. CDR3 coding DNA: TGTGCCAGCAGCACGTACAGGGGTGATACGCAGTATTTT. It codes for CASSTYRGDTQYF.

The table lists this clonotype with many counts. The gene calls are TRBV5-1 and TRBJ2-1; D is unresolved. Trimming pared 2 bases from V and 3 bases from J, leaving 9 bases between. This CDR3 has 14 residues. In germline, CDR1 is SGHRS, CDR2 YFSETQ. The CDR3 region is CASSLYGFYNEQFF. The DNA for the CDR3 is TGCGCCAGCAGCTTATACGGCTTCTACAATGAGCAGTTCTTC.

The chain carries TRBV4-1 and TRBJ1-4; the D gene is possibly TRBD1 (6 bases). The CDR3 consists of 15 residues. Trimming shortened V by 1 base and J by 3 bases, and 9 bases separated the two germline ends. The germline V gene has CDR1 MGHRA and CDR2 YSYEKL. The CDR3: CASSQGGLANEKLFF. CDR3 DNA sequence: TGCGCCAGCAGCCAAGGGGGGCTGGCTAATGAAAAACTGTTTTTT.

The chain uses TRBV20-1 and TRBJ2-3; D gene unclear. Trimming removed 2 bases from V and 4 bases from J, with 13 bases in between. The CDR3 length is 14 residues. The V gene's germline CDR1 is DFQATT and CDR2 SNEGSKA (reference sequence). The CDR3 here is CSARPHLGSDTQYF. CDR3 DNA: TGCAGTGCTAGACCCCATCTAGGATCAGATACGCAGTATTTT.

This clonotype came up many times. This CDR3 is CASTENPRLPGDEKLFF. The CDR3 DNA reads TGCGCCAGCACCGAAAATCCTAGGTTGCCGGGGGATGAAAAACTGTTTTTT. J is TRBJ1-4 and V is TRBV4-1; the D gene is possibly TRBD1 (5 bases). V was pared by 7 bases and J by 6 bases, with 24 bases between. The CDR3 totals 17 residues. From germline, CDR1 is MGHRA and CDR2 YSYEKL.

CDR3 DNA sequence: TGTGCCAGCAGCCAAGCAAGGGACTCCAACAAGTACTTC. Protein product: CASSQARDSNKYF. The chain uses TRBV3-1 and TRBJ2-7; D is perhaps TRBD2 (6 bases). CDR1 LGHDT and CDR2 YNNKEL come from the germline V gene (reference sequence). Trimming shortened V by 1 base and J by 11 bases, and 15 bases separated the two germline ends. There are 13 residues in the CDR3.

The chain uses TRBV28 and TRBJ1-2; a possible D gene is TRBD1 (5 bases). The CDR3 spans 13 residues. Deletions cut 3 bases from V and 7 bases from J, with 12 bases between. From germline, CDR1 is MDHEN and CDR2 SYDVKM. CDR3 nucleotide sequence: TGTGCCAGCAGTTTGGGGACCCACGCTGGCTACACCTTC. The encoded protein is CASSLGTHAGYTF.

This chain uses TRBV6-5 with TRBJ2-5; TRBD1 aligns across 8 bases. The germline V gene encodes CDR1 MNHEY and CDR2 SVGAGI. Trimming cost V 7 bases and J 7 bases; bases outside gene matches: 14. This CDR3 has 15 amino acids. This CDR3 is CASNPDRAKRWTQYF. The CDR3 bases are TGTGCCAGCAACCCGGACAGGGCTAAGAGATGGACCCAGTACTTC.